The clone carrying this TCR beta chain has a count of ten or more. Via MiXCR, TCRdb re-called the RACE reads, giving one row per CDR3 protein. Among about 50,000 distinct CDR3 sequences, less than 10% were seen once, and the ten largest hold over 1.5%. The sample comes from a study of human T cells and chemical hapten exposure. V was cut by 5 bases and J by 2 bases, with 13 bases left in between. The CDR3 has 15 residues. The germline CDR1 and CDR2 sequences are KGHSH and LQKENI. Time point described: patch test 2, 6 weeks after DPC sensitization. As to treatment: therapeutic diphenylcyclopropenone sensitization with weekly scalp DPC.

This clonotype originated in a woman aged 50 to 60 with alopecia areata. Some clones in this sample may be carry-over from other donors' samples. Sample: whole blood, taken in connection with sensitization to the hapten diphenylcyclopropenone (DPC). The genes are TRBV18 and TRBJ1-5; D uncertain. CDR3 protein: CASSEVDMGNQPQHF. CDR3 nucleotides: TGTGCCAGCTCAGAAGTCGACATGGGCAATCAGCCCCAGCATTTT.